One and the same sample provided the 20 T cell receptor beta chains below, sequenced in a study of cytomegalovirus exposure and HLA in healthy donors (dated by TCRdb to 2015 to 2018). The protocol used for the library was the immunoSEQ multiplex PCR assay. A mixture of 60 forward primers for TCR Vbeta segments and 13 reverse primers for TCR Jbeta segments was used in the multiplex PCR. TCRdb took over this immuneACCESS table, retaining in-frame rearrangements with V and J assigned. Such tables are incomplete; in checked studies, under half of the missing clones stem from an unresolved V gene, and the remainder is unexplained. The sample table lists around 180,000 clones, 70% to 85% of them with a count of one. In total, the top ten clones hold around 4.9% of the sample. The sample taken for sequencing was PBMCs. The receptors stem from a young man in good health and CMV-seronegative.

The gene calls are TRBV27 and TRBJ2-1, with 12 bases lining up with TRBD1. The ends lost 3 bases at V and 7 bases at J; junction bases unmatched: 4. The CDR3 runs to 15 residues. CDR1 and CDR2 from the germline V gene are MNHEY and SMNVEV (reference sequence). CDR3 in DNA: TGTGCCAGCAGTTTTGGGACAGGGGGCCGAAATGAGCAGTTCTTC. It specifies CASSFGTGGRNEQFF.

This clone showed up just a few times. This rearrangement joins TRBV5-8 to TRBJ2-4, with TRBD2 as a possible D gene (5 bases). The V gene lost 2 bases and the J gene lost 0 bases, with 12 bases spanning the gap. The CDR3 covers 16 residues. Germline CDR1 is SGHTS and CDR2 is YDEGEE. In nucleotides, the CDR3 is TGTGCCAGCAGCTTCCGACTAAATCTAGCCAAAAACATTCAGTACTTC. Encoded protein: CASSFRLNLAKNIQYF.

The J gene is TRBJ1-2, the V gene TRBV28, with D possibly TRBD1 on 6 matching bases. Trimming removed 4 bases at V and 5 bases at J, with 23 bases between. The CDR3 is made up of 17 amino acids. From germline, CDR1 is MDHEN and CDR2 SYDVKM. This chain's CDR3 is CASSSIRTVGVVYGYTF. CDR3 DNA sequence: TGTGCCAGCAGTTCAATCCGGACAGTTGGGGTGGTATATGGCTACACCTTC.

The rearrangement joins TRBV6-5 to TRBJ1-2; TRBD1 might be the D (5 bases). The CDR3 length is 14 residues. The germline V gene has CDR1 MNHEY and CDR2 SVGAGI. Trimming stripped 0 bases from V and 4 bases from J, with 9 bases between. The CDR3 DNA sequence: TGTGCCAGCAGTTACTCAGACAGTGGCTATGGCTACACCTTC. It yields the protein CASSYSDSGYGYTF.

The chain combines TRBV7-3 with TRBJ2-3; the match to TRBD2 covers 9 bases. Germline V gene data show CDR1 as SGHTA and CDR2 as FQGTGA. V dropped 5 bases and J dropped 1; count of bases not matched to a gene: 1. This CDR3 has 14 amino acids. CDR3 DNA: TGTGCCAGCAGCAGACTAGCGGGCACAGATACGCAGTATTTT. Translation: CASSRLAGTDTQYF. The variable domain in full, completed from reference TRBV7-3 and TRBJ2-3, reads GAGVSQTPSNKVTEKGKYVELRCDPISGHTALYWYRQSLGQGPEFLIYFQGTGAADDSGLPNDRFFAVRPEGSVSTLKIQRTERGDSAVYLCASSRLAGTDTQYFGPGTRLTVL.

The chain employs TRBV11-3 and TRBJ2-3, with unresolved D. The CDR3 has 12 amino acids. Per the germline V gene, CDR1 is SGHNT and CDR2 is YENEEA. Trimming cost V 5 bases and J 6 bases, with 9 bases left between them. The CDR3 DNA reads TGTGCCAGCAGCCATCAGGCGGATACGCAGTATTTT. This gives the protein CASSHQADTQYF.

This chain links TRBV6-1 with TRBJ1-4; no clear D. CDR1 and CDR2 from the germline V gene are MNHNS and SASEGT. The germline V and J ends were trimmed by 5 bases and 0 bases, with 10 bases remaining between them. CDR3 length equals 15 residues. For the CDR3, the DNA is TGTGCCAGCAGTCGAACGGAGGCAACTAATGAAAAACTGTTTTTT. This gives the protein CASSRTEATNEKLFF.

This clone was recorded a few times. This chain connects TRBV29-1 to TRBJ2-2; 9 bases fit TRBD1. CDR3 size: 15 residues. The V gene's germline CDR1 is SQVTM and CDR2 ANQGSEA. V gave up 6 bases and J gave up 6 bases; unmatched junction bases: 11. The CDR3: CSVSLRDRAPGELFF. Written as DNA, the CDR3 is TGCAGCGTCTCCCTCCGGGACAGGGCGCCCGGGGAGCTGTTTTTT.

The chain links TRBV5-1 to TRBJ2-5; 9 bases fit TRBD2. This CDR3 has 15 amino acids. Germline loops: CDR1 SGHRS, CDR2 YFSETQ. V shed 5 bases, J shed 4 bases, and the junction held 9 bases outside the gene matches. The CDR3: CASSRGAGGGETQYF. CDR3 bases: TGCGCCAGCAGTCGGGGTGCGGGAGGGGGAGAGACCCAGTACTTC.

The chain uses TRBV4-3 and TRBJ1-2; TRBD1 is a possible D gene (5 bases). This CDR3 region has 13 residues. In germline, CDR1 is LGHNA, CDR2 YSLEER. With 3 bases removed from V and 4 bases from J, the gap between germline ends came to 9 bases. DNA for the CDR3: TGCGCCAGCAGCCAGGGGGGAATCTATGGCTACACCTTC. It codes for CASSQGGIYGYTF.

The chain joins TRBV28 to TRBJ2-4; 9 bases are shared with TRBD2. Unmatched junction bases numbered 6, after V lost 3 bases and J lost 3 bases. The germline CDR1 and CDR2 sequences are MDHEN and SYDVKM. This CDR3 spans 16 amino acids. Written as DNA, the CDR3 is TGTGCCAGCAGTTTGATCAGCGGGAGGCACAAAAACATTCAGTACTTC. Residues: CASSLISGRHKNIQYF.

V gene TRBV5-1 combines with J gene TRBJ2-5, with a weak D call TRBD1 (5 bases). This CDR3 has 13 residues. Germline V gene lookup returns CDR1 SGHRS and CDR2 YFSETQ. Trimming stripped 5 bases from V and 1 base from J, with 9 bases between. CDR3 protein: CASSRDSQETQYF. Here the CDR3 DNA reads TGCGCCAGCAGTAGAGACAGCCAAGAGACCCAGTACTTC.

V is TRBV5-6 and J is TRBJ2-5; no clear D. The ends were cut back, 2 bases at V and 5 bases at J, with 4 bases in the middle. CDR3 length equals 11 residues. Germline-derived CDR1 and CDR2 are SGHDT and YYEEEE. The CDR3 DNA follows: TGTGCCAGCAGCTTACTCGAGACCCAGTACTTC. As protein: CASSLLETQYF.

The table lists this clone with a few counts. CDR3 amino acids: CASSQHPAVWGGNDGYTF. In nucleotides, the CDR3 is TGCGCCAGCAGCCAACATCCCGCCGTCTGGGGAGGGAATGATGGCTACACCTTC. The chain links TRBV4-1 to TRBJ1-2; the D is unclear. This CDR3 has 18 residues. The germline V gene has CDR1 MGHRA and CDR2 YSYEKL. Deletions cut 2 bases from V and 6 bases from J, with 25 bases between.

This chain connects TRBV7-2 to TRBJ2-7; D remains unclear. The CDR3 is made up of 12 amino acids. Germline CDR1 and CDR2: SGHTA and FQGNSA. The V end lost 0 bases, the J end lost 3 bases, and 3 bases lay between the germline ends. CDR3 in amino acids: CASSLARYEQYF. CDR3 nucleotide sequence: TGTGCCAGCAGCTTAGCCCGCTACGAGCAGTACTTC.

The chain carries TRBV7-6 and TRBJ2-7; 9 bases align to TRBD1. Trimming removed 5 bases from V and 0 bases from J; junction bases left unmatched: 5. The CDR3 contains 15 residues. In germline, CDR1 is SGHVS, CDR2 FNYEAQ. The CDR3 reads CASSARDRDSYEQYF. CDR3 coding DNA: TGTGCCAGCAGCGCCCGGGACAGGGACTCCTACGAGCAGTACTTC.

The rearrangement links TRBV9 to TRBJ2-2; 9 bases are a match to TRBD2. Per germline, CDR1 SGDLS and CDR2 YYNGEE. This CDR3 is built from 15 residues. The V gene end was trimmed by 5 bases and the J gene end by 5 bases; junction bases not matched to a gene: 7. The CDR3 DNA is TGTGCCAGCAGTATTAGCGGGAGTGGGACCGGGGAGCTGTTTTTT. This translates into CASSISGSGTGELFF.

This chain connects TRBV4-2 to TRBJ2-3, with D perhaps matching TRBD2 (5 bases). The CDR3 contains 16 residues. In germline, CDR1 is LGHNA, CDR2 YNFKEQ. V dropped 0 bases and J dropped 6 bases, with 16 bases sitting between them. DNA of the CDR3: TGTGCCAGCAGCCAAGAAGCTACCCGGACTGGGGATACGCAGTATTTT. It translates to CASSQEATRTGDTQYF.

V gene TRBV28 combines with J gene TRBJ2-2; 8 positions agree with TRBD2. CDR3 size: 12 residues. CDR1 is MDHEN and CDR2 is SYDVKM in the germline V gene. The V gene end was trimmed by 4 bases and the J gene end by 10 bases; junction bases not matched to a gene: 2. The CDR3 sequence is CASSSAGVELFF. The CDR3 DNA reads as TGTGCCAGCAGTTCAGCGGGAGTGGAGCTGTTTTTT.

CDR3 amino acids: CASSRDSSYEQYF. CDR3 coding DNA: TGTGCCAGCAGCCGGGACAGCTCCTACGAGCAGTACTTC. The V and J genes are TRBV7-6 and TRBJ2-7, with TRBD1 identical over 7 bases. The CDR3 has 13 residues. Germline CDR1 and CDR2: SGHVS and FNYEAQ. V shed 5 bases, J shed 0 bases, and the junction held 1 base outside the gene matches.